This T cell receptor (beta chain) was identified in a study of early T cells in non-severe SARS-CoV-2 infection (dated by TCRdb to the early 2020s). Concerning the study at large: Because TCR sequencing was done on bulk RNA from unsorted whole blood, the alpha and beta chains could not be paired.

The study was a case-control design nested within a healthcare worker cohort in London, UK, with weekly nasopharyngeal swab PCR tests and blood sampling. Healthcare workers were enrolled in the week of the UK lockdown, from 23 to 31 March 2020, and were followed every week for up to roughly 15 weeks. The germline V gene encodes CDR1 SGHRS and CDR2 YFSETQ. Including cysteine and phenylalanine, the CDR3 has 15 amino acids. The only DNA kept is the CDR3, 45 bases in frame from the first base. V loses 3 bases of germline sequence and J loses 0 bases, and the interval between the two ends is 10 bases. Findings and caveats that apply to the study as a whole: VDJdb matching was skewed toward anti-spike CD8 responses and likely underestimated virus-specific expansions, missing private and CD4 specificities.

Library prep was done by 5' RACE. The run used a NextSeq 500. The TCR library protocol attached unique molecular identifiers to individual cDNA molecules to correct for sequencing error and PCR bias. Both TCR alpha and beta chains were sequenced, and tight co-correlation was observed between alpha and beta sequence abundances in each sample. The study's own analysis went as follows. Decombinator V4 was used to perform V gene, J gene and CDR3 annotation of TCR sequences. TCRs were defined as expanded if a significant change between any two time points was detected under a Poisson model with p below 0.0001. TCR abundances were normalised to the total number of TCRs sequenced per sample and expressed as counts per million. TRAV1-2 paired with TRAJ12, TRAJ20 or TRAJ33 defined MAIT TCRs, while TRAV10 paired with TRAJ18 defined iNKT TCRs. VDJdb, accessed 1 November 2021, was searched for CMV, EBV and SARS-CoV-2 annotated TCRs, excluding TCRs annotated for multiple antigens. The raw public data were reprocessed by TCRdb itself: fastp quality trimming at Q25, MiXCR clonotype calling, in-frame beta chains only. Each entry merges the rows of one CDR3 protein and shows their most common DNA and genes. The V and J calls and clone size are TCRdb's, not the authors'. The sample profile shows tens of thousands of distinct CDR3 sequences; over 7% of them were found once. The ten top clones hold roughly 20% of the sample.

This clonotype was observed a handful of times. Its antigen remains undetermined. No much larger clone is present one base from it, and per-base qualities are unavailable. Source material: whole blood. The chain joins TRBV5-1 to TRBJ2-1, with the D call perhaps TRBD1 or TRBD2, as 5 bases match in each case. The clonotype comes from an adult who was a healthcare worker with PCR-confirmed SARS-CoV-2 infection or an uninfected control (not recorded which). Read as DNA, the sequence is TGCGCCAGCAGCTCCCCGGGGCCCTCCTACAATGAGCAGTTCTTC. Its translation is CASSSPGPSYNEQFF.